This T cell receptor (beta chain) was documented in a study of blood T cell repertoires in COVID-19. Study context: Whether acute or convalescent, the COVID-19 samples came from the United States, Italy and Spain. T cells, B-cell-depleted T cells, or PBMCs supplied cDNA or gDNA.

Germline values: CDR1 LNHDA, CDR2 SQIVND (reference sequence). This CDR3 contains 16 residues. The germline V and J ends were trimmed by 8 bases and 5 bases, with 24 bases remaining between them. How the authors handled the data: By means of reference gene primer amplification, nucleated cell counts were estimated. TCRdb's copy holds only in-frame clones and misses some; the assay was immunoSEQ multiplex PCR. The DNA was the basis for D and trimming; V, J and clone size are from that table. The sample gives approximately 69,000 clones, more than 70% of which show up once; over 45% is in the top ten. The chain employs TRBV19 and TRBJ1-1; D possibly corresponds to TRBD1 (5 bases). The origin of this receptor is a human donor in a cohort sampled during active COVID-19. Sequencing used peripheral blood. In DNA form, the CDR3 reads TGTGCCAGTCGGGGGTTGGTAACCTACGGGGGGACTGAAGCTTTCTTT. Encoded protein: CASRGLVTYGGTEAFF.